A single sample is the source of the 2 T cell receptor beta chains below, sequenced in a study of regulatory T cells in long-lasting Graves disease. The time point here: newly diagnosed GD, antithyroid drugs for less than 3 months. The TCR library used RNA extracted from PBMCs. Construction of TCR beta libraries relied on iRepertoire HTBI primers and on Arm-PCR targeting CDR3 regions. TCRdb ran MiXCR on the multiplex PCR reads and lists one entry per CDR3 protein. The data hold hundreds of thousands of distinct CDR3 sequences, with 15% to 20% observed a single time. In addition, the sample was reused for a study of T cells in Graves' hyperthyroidism and ophthalmopathy.

Sequences were derived from peripheral blood mononuclear cells (PBMCs), sampled at new diagnosis, from a patient treated with antithyroid drugs. These TCRs come from a woman younger than 45 with Graves disease.

V and J are TRBV5-1 and TRBJ2-1; the D gene is possibly TRBD1 (7 bases). Germline CDR1 is SGHRS and CDR2 is YFSETQ. The CDR3 contains 17 residues. V lost 3 bases to trimming and J lost 7 bases, with 23 bases between them. CDR3 nucleotide sequence: TGCGCCAGCAGCTGGGGGGACAGCCTTATAGGAGTGAATGAGCAGTTCTTC. As protein: CASSWGDSLIGVNEQFF.

V is TRBV20-1 and J is TRBJ2-2, with D perhaps matching TRBD1 or TRBD2 (5 bases each). Germline-derived CDR1 and CDR2 are DFQATT and SNEGSKA (reference sequence). Trimming shortened V by 5 bases and J by 4 bases, and 14 bases separated the two germline ends. The CDR3 totals 14 residues. DNA of the CDR3: TGCAGTGCTCGGGACGGGCCAGGCACCGGGGAGCTGTTTTTT. Translation gives CSARDGPGTGELFF.